The 14 T cell receptor beta chains below were found in one sample sequenced in a study of blood T cells in healthy people across ages (dated by TCRdb to the mid-2010s). The library was made by 5' RACE. These reads were obtained on an Illumina HiSeq 2500. The second PCR ran for about 6 to 11 cycles and used a J-beta primer mix along with a sample-barcoded 5' primer. TCRdb handled the public reads itself, with Q25 trimming in fastp and clone calling in MiXCR, and kept productive beta chains. Entries are consolidated by CDR3 protein sequence, retaining the most common genes and DNA. Present in this sample are about 580,000 distinct CDR3 sequences, around half of which were seen just once. The top ten clones comprise around 23% of the sample. The specimen sequenced was blood. The receptors derive from an elderly man in good health.

V is TRBV4-2 and J is TRBJ2-3, with 7 bases that match TRBD2. Germline values: CDR1 LGHNA, CDR2 YNFKEQ. This CDR3 spans 13 amino acids. J was trimmed by 4 bases and V by 5 bases; bases with no gene match: 3. CDR3 sequence reads: CASSSTSADTQYF. The CDR3 coding sequence is TGTGCCAGCAGCTCCACTAGCGCAGATACGCAGTATTTT.

The chain employs TRBV29-1 and TRBJ2-3; TRBD2 is a possible D gene (6 bases). CDR3 size: 12 residues. Germline lookup yields CDR1 SQVTM and CDR2 ANQGSEA. CDR3 sequence (DNA): TGCAGTCAGATGGAGGGTACAGATACGCAGTATTTT. Translation gives CSQMEGTDTQYF.

V and J are TRBV12-3 or TRBV12-4 and TRBJ2-3; D is ambiguous. The ends were cut back, 3 bases at V and 0 bases at J, with 10 bases in the middle. This CDR3 spans 15 amino acids. The DNA for the CDR3 is TGTGCCAGCAGTTTGGCTACAGTAAGCACAGATACGCAGTATTTT. Translated, it gives CASSLATVSTDTQYF.

V and J are TRBV20-1 and TRBJ2-5; 14 nucleotides line up with TRBD2. The CDR3 length is 16 residues. Germline assignment: CDR1 DFQATT and CDR2 SNEGSKA (reference sequence). Trimming removed 3 bases from V and 11 bases from J; junction bases left unmatched: 14. The CDR3 coding sequence is TGCAGTGCTAGGTTCGGGACTAGCGGGAGTTACAATGAGCAGTACTTC. Encoded protein: CSARFGTSGSYNEQYF.

V and J are TRBV20-1 and TRBJ2-1, with D possibly being TRBD1 (6 bases). V gave up 5 bases and J gave up 2 bases, with 10 bases separating them. From germline, CDR1 is DFQATT and CDR2 SNEGSKA (reference sequence). The CDR3 is 13 residues long. CDR3 sequence reads: CSAPWTAYNEQFF. As DNA, the CDR3 is TGCAGTGCTCCCTGGACAGCCTACAATGAGCAGTTCTTC.

This clonotype was observed a single time. This chain uses TRBV15 with TRBJ2-7; D is unclear. The germline V gene has CDR1 LNHNV and CDR2 YYDKDF (reference sequence). Trimming shortened V by 5 bases and J by 3 bases, and 5 bases separated the two germline ends. The CDR3 is 11 residues long. The chain's CDR3 is CATSPGYEQYF. The CDR3 nucleotides read TGTGCCACCAGCCCGGGCTACGAGCAGTACTTC. Full variable domain (missing parts from reference TRBV15 and TRBJ2-7): DAMVIQNPRYQVTQFGKPVTLSCSQTLNHNVMYWYQQKSSQAPKLLFHYYDKDFNNEADTPDNFQSRRPNTSFCFLDIRSPGLGDTAMYLCATSPGYEQYFGPGTRLTVT.

V gene TRBV28 combines with J gene TRBJ2-3; D unclear. Trimming shortened V by 2 bases and J by 6 bases, and 9 bases separated the two germline ends. Germline V gives CDR1 MDHEN, CDR2 SYDVKM. The CDR3 has 13 residues. For the CDR3, the DNA is TGTGCCAGCAGTTTAGAGGTCCGGGATACGCAGTATTTT. This encodes CASSLEVRDTQYF.

The rearrangement joins TRBV20-1 to TRBJ2-7; D is perhaps TRBD2 (6 bases). CDR1 and CDR2 (germline): DFQATT, SNEGSKA (reference sequence). V was pared by 4 bases and J by 0 bases, with 16 bases between. This CDR3 is 15 amino acids long. This CDR3 is CSAIPGPAGSYEQYF. CDR3 coding DNA: TGCAGTGCTATACCGGGACCAGCGGGCTCCTACGAGCAGTACTTC.

This clonotype was seen a single time. The chain carries TRBV10-1 and TRBJ2-7; D is uncertain. Germline CDR1 is WNHNN and CDR2 is SYGVQD (reference sequence). Trimming removed 3 bases at V and 6 bases at J, with 12 bases between. This CDR3 has 13 residues. CDR3 in DNA: TGCGCCAGCAGTGAACCGGACGGGTCCGAGCAGTACTTC. It yields the protein CASSEPDGSEQYF.

V is TRBV6-6 and J is TRBJ2-7, with a possible D match to TRBD1 (6 bases). The CDR3 totals 17 residues. Germline V lookup: CDR1 MNHNY, CDR2 SVGAGI (reference sequence). Trimming removed 6 bases at V and 0 bases at J, with 21 bases between. The DNA of the CDR3 is TGTGCCAGCAGGCGAATCGGGACAATTTTCAGCTCCTACGAGCAGTACTTC. Translated, it gives CASRRIGTIFSSYEQYF.

A note on this clonotype: One end of the junction varies from germline; a read error may be responsible. The rearrangement joins TRBV10-3 to TRBJ2-1; D uncertain. The CDR3 length is 14 residues. Germline CDR1 and CDR2: ENHRY and SYGVKD. The CDR3 DNA follows: TGTACCATCAGTGAGTCGATCGAAACGGGTGAGCAGTTCTTC. This translates into CTISESIETGEQFF.

Concerning this clonotype: At one of its ends the junction is not consistent with the germline gene, which may arise from a read error. V and J are TRBV2 and TRBJ1-2; the D is unclear. CDR1 is SNHLY, CDR2 FYNNEI, per germline. The CDR3 has 14 amino acids. The DNA of the CDR3 is TGTACCAGCAGTGAAGCGCGGGCTGGAGGCGGCTACACCTTC. Protein product: CTSSEARAGGGYTF.

J is TRBJ2-4 and V is TRBV18, with TRBD1 matching 9 bases. The J call is uncertain, as TRBJ2-7 better fits the DNA end. The CDR3 has 16 amino acids. Germline CDR1 and CDR2: KGHSH and LQKENI. The CDR3 DNA sequence: TGTGCCAGCTCACTAGCCGGGACAGGGACAACCTACGAGCAGTACTTC. Translation gives CASSLAGTGTTYEQYF.

This clonotype was observed a few times. The chain uses TRBV7-2 and TRBJ2-3, with TRBD2 identical over 8 bases. The CDR3 length is 14 residues. Germline V gene sequence: CDR1 SGHTA, CDR2 FQGNSA. V trimming: 6 bases; J trimming: 5 bases; junction bases outside the gene matches: 7. The CDR3 reads CASSRAGVGDTQYF. The CDR3 bases are TGTGCCAGCAGTCGAGCGGGAGTTGGAGATACGCAGTATTTT. Variable domain in full (rest from reference TRBV7-2 and TRBJ2-3): GAGVSQSPSNKVTEKGKDVELRCDPISGHTALYWYRQSLGQGLEFLIYFQGNSAPDKSGLPSDRFSAERTGGSVSTLTIQRTQQEDSAVYLCASSRAGVGDTQYFGPGTRLTVL.